What follows describes a single T cell receptor (beta chain). The antigen remains undetermined. This specimen comes from a study of CD8+ T cells in alopecia areata. On the study more broadly: A regimen of oral tofacitinib, 5 to 10 mg twice daily, was given to treated patients. Patients remained on tofacitinib for 6 to 18 months and then went 6 months without it.

Treatment described: oral pan-JAK inhibitor, 5-10 mg twice daily. Sequencing relied on a cDNA template that was reverse transcribed from extracted RNA. TCRdb keeps only in-frame clones here, not all; method: immunoSEQ multiplex PCR. The sample consists of about 280,000 clones, roughly 64% of them appearing once. Germline assignment: CDR1 SGHTA and CDR2 FQGNSA. The J segment lost 8 bases and the V segment lost 2 bases, leaving 10 bases of the junction unmatched. This CDR3 has 16 residues. Notes on the study in general: During tofacitinib treatment, many expanded lesional clones remained in scalp and blood. Researchers say the link of baseline CD8+ expansion to response remains uncertain, with one nonresponder.

The J gene is TRBJ2-1, the V gene TRBV7-2; 9 nucleotides line up with TRBD2. The TCR was taken from a human donor with alopecia areata. This material consisted of CD4+ T cells sorted from blood, taken at week 24, from a patient treated with tofacitinib. The CDR3 protein is CASSLSSGSGGDEQFF. The CDR3 DNA follows: TGTGCCAGCAGCTTAAGTAGTGGTAGCGGGGGCGATGAGCAGTTCTTC. Drawing the rest from reference TRBV7-2 and TRBJ2-1, the complete variable domain is GAGVSQSPSNKVTEKGKDVELRCDPISGHTALYWYRQSLGQGLEFLIYFQGNSAPDKSGLPSDRFSAERTGGSVSTLTIQRTQQEDSAVYLCASSLSSGSGGDEQFFGPGTRLTVL.